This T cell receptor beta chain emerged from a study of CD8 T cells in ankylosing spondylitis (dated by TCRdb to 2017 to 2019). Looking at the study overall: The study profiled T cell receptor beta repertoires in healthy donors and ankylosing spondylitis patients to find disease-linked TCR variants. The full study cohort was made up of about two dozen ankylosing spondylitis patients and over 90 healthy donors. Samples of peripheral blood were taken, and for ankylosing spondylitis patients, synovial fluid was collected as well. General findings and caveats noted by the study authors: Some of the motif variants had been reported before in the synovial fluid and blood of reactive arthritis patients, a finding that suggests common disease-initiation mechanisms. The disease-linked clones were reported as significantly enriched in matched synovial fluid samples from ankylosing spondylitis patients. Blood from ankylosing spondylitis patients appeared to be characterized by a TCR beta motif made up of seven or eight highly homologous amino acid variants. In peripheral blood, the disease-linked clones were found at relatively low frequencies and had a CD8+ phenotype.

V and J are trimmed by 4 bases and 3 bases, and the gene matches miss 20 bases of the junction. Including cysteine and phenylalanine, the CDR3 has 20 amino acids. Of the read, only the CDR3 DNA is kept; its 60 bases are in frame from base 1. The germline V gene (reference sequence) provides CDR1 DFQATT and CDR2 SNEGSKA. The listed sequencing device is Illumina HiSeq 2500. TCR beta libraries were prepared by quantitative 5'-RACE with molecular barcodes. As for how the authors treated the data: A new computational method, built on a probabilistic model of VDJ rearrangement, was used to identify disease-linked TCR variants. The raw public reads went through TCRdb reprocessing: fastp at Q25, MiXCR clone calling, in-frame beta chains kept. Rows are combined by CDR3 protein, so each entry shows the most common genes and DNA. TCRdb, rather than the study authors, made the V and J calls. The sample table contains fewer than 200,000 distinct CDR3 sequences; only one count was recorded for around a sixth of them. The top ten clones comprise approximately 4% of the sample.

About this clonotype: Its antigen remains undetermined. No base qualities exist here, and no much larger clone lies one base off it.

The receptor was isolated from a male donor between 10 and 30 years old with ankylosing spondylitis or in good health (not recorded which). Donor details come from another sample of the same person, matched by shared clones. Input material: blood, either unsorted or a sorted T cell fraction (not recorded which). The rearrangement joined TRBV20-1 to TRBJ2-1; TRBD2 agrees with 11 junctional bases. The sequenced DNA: TGCAGTGCTACTCTCCCCCCAGGACTAGCGGGCCTAAACGTCTACAATGAGCAGTTCTTC. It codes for CSATLPPGLAGLNVYNEQFF.